The 31 T cell receptor beta chains reported below all come from one sample, sequenced in a study of OX40 agonist ivuxolimab in advanced cancers. Profiling relied on immunoSEQ multiplex PCR, and the TCRdb table lists in-frame clones only, not all of them. The sample records around 140,000 clones, 90% being singletons. This sample comprised CD4+ or CD8+ T cells sorted from blood, obtained in a trial of the OX40 agonist ivuxolimab. The receptors come from an adult with an advanced solid tumor such as melanoma, head and neck, liver or kidney cancer.

The rearrangement uses TRBV18 and TRBJ1-3; TRBD1 agrees at 7 bases. V trimming: 8 bases; J trimming: 0 bases; junction bases outside the gene matches: 7. CDR1 is KGHSH, CDR2 LQKENI, per germline. CDR3 length equals 15 residues. Written as DNA, the CDR3 is TGTGCCAGCCAGACAGGGCCGTCCTCTGGAAACACCATATATTTT. Its translation: CASQTGPSSGNTIYF. The complete variable domain, with remaining parts taken from reference TRBV18 and TRBJ1-3, reads NAGVMQNPRHLVRRRGQEARLRCSPMKGHSHVYWYRQLPEEGLKFMVYLQKENIIDESGMPKERFSAEFPKEGPSILRIQQVVRGDSAAYFCASQTGPSSGNTIYFGEGSWLTVV.

V gene TRBV11-2 combines with J gene TRBJ1-1, with D maybe TRBD1 (6 bases). Germline CDR1 and CDR2: SGHAT and FQNNGV. This CDR3 is 14 amino acids long. Trimming pared 5 bases from V and 7 bases from J, leaving 17 bases between. CDR3 in amino acids: CASSLRGGTLEAFF. CDR3 in DNA: TGTGCCAGCAGCCTTCGAGGCGGGACACTTGAAGCTTTCTTT.

J is TRBJ2-7 and V is TRBV27; D is perhaps TRBD2 (6 bases). Germline loops: CDR1 MNHEY, CDR2 SMNVEV (reference sequence). The CDR3 runs to 16 residues. With 3 bases removed from V and 0 bases from J, the gap between germline ends came to 15 bases. In nucleotides, the CDR3 is TGTGCCAGCAGTTTCCAAAAGACTAGTTCCTCCTACGAGCAGTACTTC. Protein: CASSFQKTSSSYEQYF.

The V gene is TRBV4-3, the J gene TRBJ2-3; D assignment may be TRBD1 or TRBD2 (5 bases each). The ends were cut back, 0 bases at V and 9 bases at J, with 22 bases in the middle. This CDR3 is 17 amino acids long. The germline gives CDR1 LGHNA, CDR2 YSLEER. CDR3 nucleotide sequence: TGCGCCAGCAGCCAAGATACGGGGCTAGTAGATAGGGACACGCAGTATTTT. Residues: CASSQDTGLVDRDTQYF.

The V call is TRBV6-1, the J call TRBJ1-2; TRBD1 matches 8 bases. The junction had 3 bases not matched to a gene; V was cut back by 6 bases and J by 0 bases. The CDR3 loop spans 14 amino acids. Per germline, CDR1 MNHNS and CDR2 SASEGT. Here the CDR3 reads CASRGTGANYGYTF. In DNA form, the CDR3 reads TGTGCCAGCAGGGGGACAGGAGCTAACTATGGCTACACCTTC.

The rearrangement joins TRBV6-5 to TRBJ2-7; 11 bases match TRBD2. Germline CDR1 reads MNHEY; CDR2 reads SVGAGI. Trimming removed 6 bases from V and 6 bases from J; junction bases left unmatched: 10. There are 15 residues in the CDR3. CDR3 loop: CASSSTSGSASEQYF. The DNA of the CDR3 is TGTGCCAGCAGCTCCACTAGCGGGAGCGCCTCCGAGCAGTACTTC.

The chain carries TRBV5-1 and TRBJ2-3; D unresolved. V was trimmed by 0 bases and J by 1 base, leaving 9 bases between them. The germline V gene has CDR1 SGHRS and CDR2 YFSETQ. The CDR3 contains 15 residues. DNA for the CDR3: TGCGCCAGCAGCTTGGTTGGGCCCGGCACAGATACGCAGTATTTT. Translation gives CASSLVGPGTDTQYF.

The rearrangement joins TRBV5-1 to TRBJ1-1; D is possibly TRBD1 (5 bases). CDR1 is SGHRS and CDR2 is YFSETQ in the germline V gene. V lost 4 bases and J 0 bases, leaving 13 bases between the germline ends. The CDR3 is 15 residues long. The CDR3 loop is CASSAGDSLNTEAFF. The CDR3 nucleotides read TGCGCCAGCAGCGCCGGAGACAGCCTGAACACTGAAGCTTTCTTT.

V and J are TRBV29-1 and TRBJ1-3, with no clear D. V shed 7 bases and J shed 6 bases, with 13 bases lying between them. The CDR3 length is 12 residues. Germline V gives CDR1 SQVTM, CDR2 ANQGSEA. CDR3 loop: CSGWEGENTIYF. CDR3 coding DNA: TGCAGCGGGTGGGAGGGCGAAAACACCATATATTTT.

The J gene is TRBJ2-1, the V gene TRBV4-1; tentatively, D is TRBD2 (6 bases). CDR1 is MGHRA and CDR2 is YSYEKL in the germline V gene. Trimming stripped 3 bases from V and 5 bases from J, with 17 bases between. The CDR3 spans 16 residues. CDR3 nucleotides: TGCGCCAGCAGCCATGAACTTCTAGCGTGGCACAATGAGCAGTTCTTC. It translates to CASSHELLAWHNEQFF.

This chain connects TRBV4-3 to TRBJ2-3, with D uncertain. The germline V and J ends were trimmed by 4 bases and 2 bases, with 13 bases remaining between them. Germline assignment: CDR1 LGHNA and CDR2 YSLEER. The CDR3 contains 15 residues. The CDR3: CASSRSGSDTDTQYF. CDR3 DNA: TGCGCCAGCAGCCGTTCGGGCTCCGACACAGATACGCAGTATTTT.

This chain uses TRBV19 with TRBJ1-3; unclear D gene. The CDR3 consists of 18 residues. Germline CDR1 LNHDA, CDR2 SQIVND (reference sequence). Trimming shortened V by 6 bases and J by 0 bases, and 21 bases separated the two germline ends. The CDR3 loop is CASSHPRNSKISGNTIYF. The CDR3 nucleotides are TGTGCCAGTAGCCATCCCAGGAATTCGAAAATCTCTGGAAACACCATATATTTT.

The V gene is TRBV30, the J gene TRBJ1-3; D is unclear. The CDR3 is made up of 15 amino acids. Trimming left V 3 bases short and J 0 bases short, with 12 bases between. The germline V gene has CDR1 GTSNPN and CDR2 SVGIG (reference sequence). DNA of the CDR3: TGTGCCTGGAGCCCCGGGTTCATCTCTGGAAACACCATATATTTT. Translated: CAWSPGFISGNTIYF.

The chain has TRBV7-9 and TRBJ2-5; no definite D call. There are 11 residues in the CDR3. Germline CDR1 is SEHNR and CDR2 is FQNEAQ (reference sequence). The ends were cut back, 4 bases at V and 6 bases at J, with 6 bases in the middle. CDR3 DNA: TGTGCCAGCAGCTCCCAGCAGACCCAGTACTTC. Translating gives CASSSQQTQYF.

This chain uses TRBV18 with TRBJ2-2, with TRBD2 matching 7 bases. J was trimmed by 3 bases and V by 0 bases; bases with no gene match: 4. The CDR3 consists of 16 residues. CDR1 and CDR2 (germline): KGHSH, LQKENI. CDR3 coding DNA: TGTGCCAGCTCACCACCGGGAGGGCGCGACACCGGGGAGCTGTTTTTT. It codes for CASSPPGGRDTGELFF.

The chain is built from TRBV5-6 and TRBJ1-1, with D hard to call. CDR1 and CDR2 (germline): SGHDT, YYEEEE. The CDR3 contains 13 residues. Trimming stripped 1 base from V and 2 bases from J, with 6 bases between. CDR3 bases: TGTGCCAGCAGCTTGTACGTTAACACTGAAGCTTTCTTT. The encoded protein is CASSLYVNTEAFF.

V usage is TRBV5-1 and J usage is TRBJ1-4, with 10 positions matching TRBD1. CDR3 length equals 16 residues. The V gene end was trimmed by 4 bases and the J gene end by 0 bases; junction bases not matched to a gene: 3. Germline CDR1 is SGHRS and CDR2 is YFSETQ. CDR3 DNA: TGCGCCAGCAGCCCCGGGACAGGGGCAACTAATGAAAAACTGTTTTTT. As protein: CASSPGTGATNEKLFF.

This clone was seen once. The rearrangement uses TRBV28 and TRBJ1-2, with a possible D match to TRBD1 (5 bases). Germline-derived CDR1 and CDR2 are MDHEN and SYDVKM. The CDR3 consists of 14 residues. Trimming took off 4 bases at V and 6 bases at J, with 15 bases between the two ends. CDR3 amino acids: CASSSWTPEDGYTF. Here the CDR3 DNA reads TGTGCCAGCAGTTCGTGGACACCAGAGGATGGCTACACCTTC.

V and J are TRBV15 and TRBJ2-7; a weak D match, TRBD2 (6 bases). The CDR3 is made up of 15 amino acids. Germline lookup yields CDR1 LNHNV and CDR2 YYDKDF (reference sequence). V lost 1 base, J lost 1 base, and 11 bases lay in between. DNA of the CDR3: TGTGCCACCAGCAGAGTAGCACTAGCTTCCTACGAGCAGTACTTC. This codes for CATSRVALASYEQYF.

This chain uses TRBV19 with TRBJ2-1; a possible D gene is TRBD2 (5 bases). The CDR3 spans 16 residues. The V end was cut by 3 bases, the J end by 6 bases, with 18 bases between. Germline V gene data show CDR1 as LNHDA and CDR2 as SQIVND (reference sequence). CDR3 region: CASSMGGSGKANEQFF. The CDR3, as DNA: TGTGCCAGTAGTATGGGTGGGTCGGGAAAGGCCAATGAGCAGTTCTTC.

The chain recombines TRBV25-1 with TRBJ2-2; D unclear. This CDR3 has 16 residues. V lost 3 bases to trimming and J lost 2 bases, with 13 bases between them. Germline CDR1 MGHDK, CDR2 SYGVNS. The CDR3 DNA reads as TGTGCCAGCAGTGACACCGGTTTAGCCAACACCGGGGAGCTGTTTTTT. Encoded protein: CASSDTGLANTGELFF.

The sample holds one count of this clone. V and J are TRBV5-4 and TRBJ2-7, with 10 bases aligning to TRBD1. This CDR3 spans 15 amino acids. V shed 1 base, J shed 3 bases, and the junction held 4 bases outside the gene matches. Germline lookup yields CDR1 SGHNT and CDR2 YYREEE (reference sequence). CDR3 sequence: CASSLRTGGFYEQYF. Written as DNA, the CDR3 is TGTGCCAGCAGCTTGAGGACAGGGGGGTTCTACGAGCAGTACTTC.

CDR3 region: CASRTTTDYGYTF. CDR3 in DNA: TGTGCCAGCAGGACGACTACAGACTATGGCTACACCTTC. The genes are TRBV6-5 and TRBJ1-2; D gene unclear. The CDR3 totals 13 residues. Germline V gene lookup returns CDR1 MNHEY and CDR2 SVGAGI. The V and J ends lost 6 bases and 3 bases respectively, with 11 bases between them.

This clone was observed a single time. The rearrangement links TRBV5-4 to TRBJ2-7; D gene ambiguous. The CDR3 extends over 14 amino acids. The germline V gene has CDR1 SGHNT and CDR2 YYREEE (reference sequence). V was trimmed by 2 bases and J by 3 bases, leaving 12 bases between them. The CDR3 region is CASSLNNDHYEQYF. In DNA, the CDR3 is TGTGCCAGCAGCTTAAACAACGACCACTACGAGCAGTACTTC.

Here the CDR3 DNA reads TGTGCCAGCAGTTACTCCGGGACTAGTGTGATTGAGCAGTTCTTC. Its translation: CASSYSGTSVIEQFF. The rearrangement uses TRBV6-6 and TRBJ2-1, with TRBD2 matching 8 bases. Per the germline V gene, CDR1 is MNHNY and CDR2 is SVGAGI (reference sequence). CDR3 length: 15 amino acids. V trimming: 0 bases; J trimming: 9 bases; junction bases outside the gene matches: 7.

This chain connects TRBV7-2 to TRBJ2-7, with 14 bases identical to TRBD2. The CDR3 consists of 13 residues. Germline V CDR1 and CDR2: SGHTA, FQGNSA. V lost 3 bases, J lost 11 bases, and 3 bases stayed unmatched. CDR3 nucleotide sequence: TGTGCCAGCAGCTTGGGACTAGCGGGAGTCGAGTACTTC. Amino acids: CASSLGLAGVEYF.

The genes are TRBV9 and TRBJ2-1, with a tentative D call TRBD1 (6 bases). This CDR3 spans 16 amino acids. Deletions cut 3 bases from V and 5 bases from J, with 18 bases between. Germline loops: CDR1 SGDLS, CDR2 YYNGEE. The CDR3 sequence: CASSAFRGTKNNEQFF. CDR3 bases: TGTGCCAGCAGCGCCTTCAGGGGTACAAAGAACAATGAGCAGTTCTTC. Supplemented by reference TRBV9 and TRBJ2-1, the full variable domain reads DSGVTQTPKHLITATGQRVTLRCSPRSGDLSVYWYQQSLDQGLQFLIQYYNGEERAKGNILERFSAQQFPDLHSELNLSSLELGDSALYFCASSAFRGTKNNEQFFGPGTRLTVL.

The genes are TRBV5-8 and TRBJ2-4; D might be TRBD1 (5 bases). CDR1 is SGHTS and CDR2 is YDEGEE in the germline V gene. V was trimmed by 4 bases and J by 8 bases, leaving 16 bases between them. The CDR3 contains 14 residues. The CDR3 protein is CASSLRGRVDIQYF. CDR3 in DNA: TGTGCCAGCAGCCTCCGTGGCAGGGTGGACATTCAGTACTTC.

This rearrangement joins TRBV5-6 to TRBJ1-4, with 7 bases identical to TRBD1. Trimming cost V 1 base and J 2 bases; bases outside gene matches: 8. The V gene's germline CDR1 is SGHDT and CDR2 YYEEEE. CDR3 length: 17 amino acids. For the CDR3, the DNA is TGTGCCAGCAGCTTGTTAACAGGGGTGGCGACTAATGAAAAACTGTTTTTT. It encodes CASSLLTGVATNEKLFF.

V usage is TRBV19 and J usage is TRBJ1-2; no firm D call. Germline V CDR1 and CDR2: LNHDA, SQIVND (reference sequence). Trimming cost V 6 bases and J 6 bases, with 23 bases left between them. CDR3 length: 16 residues. CDR3 amino acids: CASREDRRGALHGYTF. DNA of the CDR3: TGTGCCAGTAGAGAGGACCGTCGAGGAGCTCTTCATGGCTACACCTTC.

This chain joins TRBV6-1 and TRBJ2-5; maybe TRBD1 (6 bases). Germline loops: CDR1 MNHNS, CDR2 SASEGT. Trimming shortened V by 8 bases and J by 5 bases, and 15 bases separated the two germline ends. The CDR3 runs to 13 residues. CDR3 region: CASGPGARETQYF. CDR3 coding DNA: TGTGCCAGCGGTCCAGGGGCGCGGGAGACCCAGTACTTC.